This TCR beta chain was captured by sequencing in a study of T cells in Graves' hyperthyroidism and ophthalmopathy. What was amplified from RNA transcripts were TCR beta CDR3 regions. The HTBI set primed first-round TCR CDR3 RT-PCR. In TCRdb, the multiplex PCR reads were re-called with MiXCR into one record per CDR3 protein. Here the sample spans 350,000 to 400,000 distinct CDR3 sequences, roughly 14% being singletons. This CDR3 region has 14 residues. CDR1 SGHRS and CDR2 YFSETQ come from the germline V gene. V was cut by 6 bases and J by 0 bases, with 9 bases left in between. Using less than 12 ml of fresh peripheral blood, PBMCs were prepared.

The chain is built from TRBV5-1 and TRBJ2-2, with D perhaps matching TRBD2 (5 bases). The sequence was collected from a woman aged 55 to 70 with Graves' hyperthyroidism. The sequenced sample consisted of blood. The CDR3 bases are TGCGCCAGCATGAGGGAAGCGAACACCGGGGAGCTGTTTTTT. Protein sequence: CASMREANTGELFF.